The 2 T cell receptor beta chains presented below share a single source sample, sequenced in a study of T cell changes during pregnancy in multiple sclerosis. The protocol was immunoSEQ multiplex PCR, while the TCRdb copy is restricted to in-frame clones and leaves out a portion. The data contain approximately 41,000 clones, 85% to 90% of them seen just once; the ten biggest clones take up more than 0.5%. Specimen: CD4+ T cells from peripheral blood mononuclear cells, collected in the second trimester of pregnancy. The source is a female donor with multiple sclerosis, enrolled in a pregnancy study.

This sequence joins TRBV25-1 and TRBJ2-5; no reliable D call. The CDR3 covers 11 residues. Germline V gene data show CDR1 as MGHDK and CDR2 as SYGVNS. V was clipped by 4 bases and J by 2 bases, with 2 bases between them. CDR3 bases: TGTGCCAGCAGTGCTCAAGAGACCCAGTACTTC. This sequence encodes CASSAQETQYF.

The genes are TRBV9 and TRBJ1-5; D is ambiguous. The CDR3 is 14 residues long. Germline loops: CDR1 SGDLS, CDR2 YYNGEE. Trimming took 0 bases from V and 6 from J, leaving 10 bases between them. Here the CDR3 DNA reads TGTGCCAGCAGCGTAGAAGGAGCGGGTCAGCCCCAGCATTTT. Amino acids: CASSVEGAGQPQHF.